The 14 T cell receptor beta chains presented below share a single source sample, sequenced in a study of cytomegalovirus exposure and HLA in healthy donors. The PCR had 60 Vbeta and 13 Jbeta primers. Libraries were prepared by immunoSEQ multiplex PCR; TCRdb keeps only in-frame clonotypes and omits some of them. The repertoire includes more than 150,000 clones, 75% to 85% of them detected once, and more than 0.95% sits in the top ten. The sample consisted of PBMCs. The receptors originated from a girl aged 2 to 10 in good health and CMV-seropositive.

In this sample, this clone turned up a few times. J is TRBJ1-3 and V is TRBV28; D uncertain. From germline, CDR1 is MDHEN and CDR2 SYDVKM. The CDR3 is 13 residues long. V dropped 5 bases and J dropped 3 bases, with 8 bases sitting between them. CDR3 residues: CASSDGFGNTIYF. The CDR3, as DNA: TGTGCCAGCAGTGACGGGTTTGGAAACACCATATATTTT.

For the CDR3, the DNA is TGCAGCGTTGGGGCTAGCGGGACAGATACGCAGTATTTT. Translating gives CSVGASGTDTQYF. The rearrangement uses TRBV29-1 and TRBJ2-3, with TRBD2 identical over 8 bases. The CDR3 extends over 13 amino acids. Trimming removed 4 bases from V and 3 bases from J; junction bases left unmatched: 3. Germline CDR1 reads SQVTM; CDR2 reads ANQGSEA.

With respect to this clone: Other DNA variants within this sample encode the same CDR3. Here the CDR3 reads CASSEAWTATDTQYF. In DNA form, the CDR3 reads TGTGCCAGCAGTGAAGCATGGACAGCCACAGATACGCAGTATTTT. The rearrangement links TRBV6-1 to TRBJ2-3, with a tentative D call TRBD1 (6 bases). Germline V gene data show CDR1 as MNHNS and CDR2 as SASEGT. The CDR3 spans 15 residues. V was trimmed by 0 bases and J by 2 bases, leaving 9 bases between them.

This sequence joins TRBV11-2 and TRBJ1-1; weak D call: TRBD1 (6 bases). Germline values: CDR1 SGHAT, CDR2 FQNNGV. Deletions cut 3 bases from V and 5 bases from J, with 16 bases between. The CDR3 is 15 amino acids. The CDR3 DNA sequence: TGTGCCAGCAGCTTCGACGAACAGGGTTGGACTGAAGCTTTCTTT. As protein: CASSFDEQGWTEAFF.

J is TRBJ2-2 and V is TRBV5-1; TRBD2 agrees at 10 bases. There are 15 residues in the CDR3. V shed 5 bases, J shed 5 bases, and the junction held 6 bases outside the gene matches. Germline lookup yields CDR1 SGHRS and CDR2 YFSETQ. As DNA, the CDR3 is TGCGCCAGCAGGGCTAGCGGGAGAGGAACCGGGGAGCTGTTTTTT. The encoded protein is CASRASGRGTGELFF.

The chain couples TRBV27 to TRBJ2-1; no clear D gene. With 6 bases removed from V and 2 bases from J, the gap between germline ends came to 14 bases. This CDR3 has 15 amino acids. From germline, CDR1 is MNHEY and CDR2 SMNVEV (reference sequence). The CDR3 DNA reads TGTGCCAGCAGCCGTGCAGGTAACCCCTACAATGAGCAGTTCTTC. Translation: CASSRAGNPYNEQFF.

The rearrangement uses TRBV5-6 and TRBJ1-2; the D gene is possibly TRBD1 (5 bases). The ends were cut back, 3 bases at V and 4 bases at J, with 19 bases in the middle. This CDR3 comprises 16 residues. Germline V lookup: CDR1 SGHDT, CDR2 YYEEEE. The CDR3 region is CASSYWYSQGPYGYTF. CDR3 bases: TGTGCCAGCAGCTACTGGTACAGTCAGGGCCCCTATGGCTACACCTTC.

The chain carries TRBV5-8 and TRBJ1-4; 7 positions agree with TRBD1. CDR1 SGHTS and CDR2 YDEGEE come from the germline V gene. V was clipped by 0 bases and J by 8 bases; unmatched bases: 10. The CDR3 contains 16 residues. CDR3 coding DNA: TGTGCCAGCAGCTTGGAGGTGGTGACAGGGCGCGAAAAACTGTTTTTT. It yields the protein CASSLEVVTGREKLFF.

The rearrangement joins TRBV4-2 to TRBJ2-5, with D possibly TRBD2 on 6 matching bases. The J call is uncertain, as TRBJ2-7 better fits the DNA end. In germline, CDR1 is LGHNA, CDR2 YNFKEQ. This CDR3 comprises 16 residues. CDR3 in DNA: TGTGCCAGCAGCCGCCCGGCCGGCGGGGCATCCTACGAGCAGTACTTC. Protein sequence: CASSRPAGGASYEQYF.

The chain joins TRBV10-3 to TRBJ1-3; no reliable D call. The ends were cut back, 11 bases at V and 0 bases at J, with 11 bases in the middle. The germline V gene has CDR1 ENHRY and CDR2 SYGVKD. The CDR3 is made up of 13 amino acids. CDR3 protein: CAVGPNSGNTIYF. The DNA for the CDR3 is TGTGCCGTGGGCCCCAACTCTGGAAACACCATATATTTT.

A few counts support this clone. The chain is built from TRBV5-1 and TRBJ1-1; TRBD1 might be the D (6 bases). CDR3 length equals 11 residues. Trimming left V 7 bases short and J 6 bases short, with 10 bases between. The germline V gene has CDR1 SGHRS and CDR2 YFSETQ. The CDR3 DNA sequence: TGCGCCAGCCGCAGGGGAGCTGAAGCTTTCTTT. Translating it yields CASRRGAEAFF. The full variable domain, its missing parts supplied by reference TRBV5-1 and TRBJ1-1, is KAGVTQTPRYLIKTRGQQVTLSCSPISGHRSVSWYQQTPGQGLQFLFEYFSETQRNKGNFPGRFSGRQFSNSRSEMNVSTLELGDSALYLCASRRGAEAFFGQGTRLTVV.

The DNA of the CDR3 is TGTGCCAGCCCCCATCGAGAGCGGAGCTACGAGCAGTACTTC. Protein: CASPHRERSYEQYF. The gene calls are TRBV7-3 and TRBJ2-7; D might be TRBD2 (5 bases). Germline assignment: CDR1 SGHTA and CDR2 FQGTGA. V was trimmed by 8 bases and J by 3 bases, leaving 17 bases between them. CDR3 length: 14 residues.

This clone was counted once. The genes are TRBV6-1 and TRBJ2-2; 11 bases are shared with TRBD1. From germline, CDR1 is MNHNS and CDR2 SASEGT. With 2 bases clipped from V and 5 bases from J, the junction kept 4 bases outside the gene matches. The CDR3 sequence is 16 residues long. Written as DNA, the CDR3 is TGTGCCAGCAGTGAATTAGGGACAGGGGGGACCGGGGAGCTGTTTTTT. Translating it yields CASSELGTGGTGELFF.

The chain couples TRBV2 to TRBJ1-2; 9 bases agree with TRBD1. J was trimmed by 5 bases and V by 7 bases; bases with no gene match: 8. Looked up from germline, CDR1 is SNHLY and CDR2 is FYNNEI. This CDR3 region has 14 residues. CDR3 residues: CASIPAGTGYGYTF. The CDR3 DNA follows: TGTGCCAGCATTCCAGCCGGGACAGGGTATGGCTACACCTTC.